This T cell receptor beta chain was obtained from a study of persistence of HIV-infected CD4 T cells. Study-wide context: Up to about 200 mL blood was drawn at multiple time points; a couple of donors had single-time leukapheresis.

This was the immunoSEQ version 4 assay in survey mode. Profiled with immunoSEQ multiplex PCR; TCRdb holds only in-frame clones, not every one. Among fewer than 40,000 clones listed, 82% were seen once. With regard to this clone: The antigen remains undetermined.

Lysates of CMV-infected fibroblasts at 9.5 to 10 ug/mL stimulated these cells. Memory cells lacking CD40L and CD69 with high CD45RO were sorted. V lost 4 bases, J lost 6 bases, and 8 bases stayed unmatched. Germline assignment: CDR1 LGHNA and CDR2 YSLEER. This CDR3 has 15 residues. The rearrangement joins TRBV4-3 to TRBJ2-1; TRBD2 matches at 8 bases. This specimen was CD4+ T cells sorted from PBMCs after roughly 19-hour stimulation, taken from a patient who received antiretroviral therapy. This clonotype originated in an adult woman with HIV who was CMV-seropositive. CDR3 sequence: CASSRQRGRLNEQFF. In DNA, the CDR3 is TGCGCCAGCAGCCGTCAGCGGGGGCGACTCAATGAGCAGTTCTTC.